This T cell receptor beta chain came from a study of shared clonotypes between healthy human individuals. V gave up 2 bases and J gave up 4 bases; unmatched junction bases: 5. This CDR3 contains 15 residues. Germline V CDR1 and CDR2: SGHDT, YYEEEE. Concerning this clone: This CDR3 is also generated by other DNA sequences in the sample.

This table comes from immunoSEQ multiplex PCR, and its TCRdb copy is limited to in-frame clones, with some not included. The data show 2 million to 2.5 million clones, with 95% seen just once and about 0.13% held by the top ten. The sequence derives from a man aged 18 to 29 in good health. Sequenced material: naive CD4+ T cells sorted from blood. This sample's subset: CD45RA+ positively selected. The chain combines TRBV5-6 with TRBJ2-3; 9 nucleotides agree with TRBD1. CDR3 loop: CASSFRTGGADTQYF. The CDR3 DNA reads as TGTGCCAGCAGCTTCCGAACAGGGGGCGCAGATACGCAGTATTTT.